Detailed here is one T cell receptor (beta chain). These data belong to a study of OX40 agonist ivuxolimab in advanced cancers. Overall study context: Those treated in dose escalation had hepatocellular carcinoma, melanoma, renal cell cancer or head and neck cancer.

Measured with immunoSEQ multiplex PCR; TCRdb has only the in-frame clones, and not every one. The sample holds some 19,000 clones, just under 75% seen once. The TCR sequence derives from an adult with an advanced solid tumor such as melanoma, head and neck, liver or kidney cancer. Specimen: CD4+ or CD8+ T cells sorted from blood, collected in a trial of the OX40 agonist ivuxolimab.

The CDR3 reads CASSLEVAYGYTF. CDR3 in DNA: TGTGCCAGCAGCTTAGAGGTCGCCTATGGCTACACCTTC. V is TRBV11-3 and J is TRBJ1-2, with D unresolved. The CDR3 covers 13 residues. Trimming stripped 0 bases from V and 4 bases from J, with 6 bases between. The germline CDR1 and CDR2 sequences are SGHNT and YENEEA. Combining the CDR3 with reference TRBV11-3 and TRBJ1-2 gives the whole variable domain EAGVVQSPRYKIIEKKQPVAFWCNPISGHNTLYWYLQNLGQGPELLIRYENEEAVDDSQLPKDRFSAERLKGVDSTLKIQPAELGDSAVYLCASSLEVAYGYTFGSGTRLTVV.